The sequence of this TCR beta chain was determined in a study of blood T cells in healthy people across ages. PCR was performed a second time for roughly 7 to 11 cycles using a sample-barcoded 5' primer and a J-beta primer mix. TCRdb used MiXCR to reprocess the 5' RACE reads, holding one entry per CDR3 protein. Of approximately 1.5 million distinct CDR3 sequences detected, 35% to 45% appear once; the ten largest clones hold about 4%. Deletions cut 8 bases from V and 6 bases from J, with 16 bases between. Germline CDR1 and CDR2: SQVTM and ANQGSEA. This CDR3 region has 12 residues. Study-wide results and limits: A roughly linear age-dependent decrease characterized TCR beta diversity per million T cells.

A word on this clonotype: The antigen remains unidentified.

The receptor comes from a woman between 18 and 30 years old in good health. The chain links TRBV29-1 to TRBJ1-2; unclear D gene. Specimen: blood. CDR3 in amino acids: CSPLRERNGYTF. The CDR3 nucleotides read TGCAGCCCCCTCCGGGAACGGAATGGCTACACCTTC.